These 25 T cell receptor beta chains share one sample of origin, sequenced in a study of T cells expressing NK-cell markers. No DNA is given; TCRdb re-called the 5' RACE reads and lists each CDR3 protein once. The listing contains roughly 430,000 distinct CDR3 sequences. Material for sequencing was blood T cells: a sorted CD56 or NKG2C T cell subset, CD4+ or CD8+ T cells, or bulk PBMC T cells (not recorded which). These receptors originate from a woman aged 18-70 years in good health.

The chain's CDR3 is CASSVNGPTGNEQFF. The J gene is TRBJ2-1, the V gene TRBV7-3; TCRdb's assignment of TRBD1 cannot be checked, as there is no DNA. The CDR3 runs to 15 residues. CDR1 SGHTA and CDR2 FQGTGA come from the germline V gene. Combining the CDR3 with reference TRBV7-3 and TRBJ2-1 gives the whole variable domain GAGVSQTPSNKVTEKGKYVELRCDPISGHTALYWYRQSLGQGPEFLIYFQGTGAADDSGLPNDRFFAVRPEGSVSTLKIQRTERGDSAVYLCASSVNGPTGNEQFFGPGTRLTVL.

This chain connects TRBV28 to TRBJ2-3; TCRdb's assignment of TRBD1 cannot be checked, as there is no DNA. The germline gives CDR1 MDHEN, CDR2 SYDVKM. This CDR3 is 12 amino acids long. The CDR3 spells CASSPRDDTQYF.

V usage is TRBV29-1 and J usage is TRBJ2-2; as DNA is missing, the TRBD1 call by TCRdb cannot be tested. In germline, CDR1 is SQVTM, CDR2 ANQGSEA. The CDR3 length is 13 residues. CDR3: CSVGPLQGGELFF.

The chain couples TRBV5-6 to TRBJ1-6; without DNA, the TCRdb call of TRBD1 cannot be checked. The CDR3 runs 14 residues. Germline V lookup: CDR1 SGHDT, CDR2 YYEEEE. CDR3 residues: CASSYTGDPSPLHF.

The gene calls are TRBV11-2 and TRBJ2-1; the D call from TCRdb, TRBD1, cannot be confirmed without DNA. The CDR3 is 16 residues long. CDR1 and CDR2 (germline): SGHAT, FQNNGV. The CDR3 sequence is CASHPRDTLSYNEQFF.

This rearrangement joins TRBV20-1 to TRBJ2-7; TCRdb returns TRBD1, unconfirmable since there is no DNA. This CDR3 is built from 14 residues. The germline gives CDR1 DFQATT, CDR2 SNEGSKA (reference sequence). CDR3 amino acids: CSAPPDRGIYEQYF.

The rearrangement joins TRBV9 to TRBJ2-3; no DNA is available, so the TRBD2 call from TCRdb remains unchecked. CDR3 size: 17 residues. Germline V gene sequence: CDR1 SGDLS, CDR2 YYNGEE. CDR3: CASSVPTSGTTVDTQYF.

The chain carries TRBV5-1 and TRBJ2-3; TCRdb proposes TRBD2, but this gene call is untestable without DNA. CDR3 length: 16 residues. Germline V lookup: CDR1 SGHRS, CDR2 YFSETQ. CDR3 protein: CASSRTSGTRTDTQYF. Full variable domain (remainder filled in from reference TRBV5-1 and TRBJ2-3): KAGVTQTPRYLIKTRGQQVTLSCSPISGHRSVSWYQQTPGQGLQFLFEYFSETQRNKGNFPGRFSGRQFSNSRSEMNVSTLELGDSALYLCASSRTSGTRTDTQYFGPGTRLTVL.

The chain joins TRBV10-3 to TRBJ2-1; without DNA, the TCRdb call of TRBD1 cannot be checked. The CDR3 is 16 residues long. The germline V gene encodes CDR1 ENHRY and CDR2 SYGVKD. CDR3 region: CAISESGTGSVNEQFF.

Here the CDR3 reads CASNPGTGVSYTF. The chain has TRBV9 and TRBJ1-2; TCRdb names TRBD1, which stays unverified in the absence of DNA. The CDR3 runs to 13 residues. The germline V gene encodes CDR1 SGDLS and CDR2 YYNGEE. Full variable domain (outside the CDR3, taken from reference TRBV9 and TRBJ1-2): DSGVTQTPKHLITATGQRVTLRCSPRSGDLSVYWYQQSLDQGLQFLIQYYNGEERAKGNILERFSAQQFPDLHSELNLSSLELGDSALYFCASNPGTGVSYTFGSGTRLTVV.

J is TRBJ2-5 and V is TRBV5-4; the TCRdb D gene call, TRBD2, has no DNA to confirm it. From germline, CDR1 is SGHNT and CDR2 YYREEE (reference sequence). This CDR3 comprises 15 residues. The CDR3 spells CASSFTGTSVETQYF.

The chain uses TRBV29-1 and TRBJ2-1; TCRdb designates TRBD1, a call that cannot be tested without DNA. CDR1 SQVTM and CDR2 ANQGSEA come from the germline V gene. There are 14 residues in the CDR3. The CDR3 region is CSLYFDLGANEQFF.

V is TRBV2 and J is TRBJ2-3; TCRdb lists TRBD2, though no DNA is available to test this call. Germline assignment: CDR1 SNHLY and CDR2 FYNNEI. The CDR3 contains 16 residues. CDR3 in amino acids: CASSAQRGGSTDTQYF.

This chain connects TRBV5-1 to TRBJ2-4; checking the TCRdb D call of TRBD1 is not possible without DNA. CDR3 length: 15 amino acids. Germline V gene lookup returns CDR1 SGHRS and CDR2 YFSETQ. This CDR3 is CASSASPGQENIQYF.

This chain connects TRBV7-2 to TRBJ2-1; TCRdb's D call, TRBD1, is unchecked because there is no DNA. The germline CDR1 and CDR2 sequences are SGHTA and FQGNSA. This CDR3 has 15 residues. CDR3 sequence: CASSPGQNSYNEQFF.

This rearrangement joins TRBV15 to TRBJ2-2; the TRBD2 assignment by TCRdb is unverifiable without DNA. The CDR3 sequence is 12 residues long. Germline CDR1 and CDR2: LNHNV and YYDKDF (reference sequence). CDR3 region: CATSRWGVELFF.

The CDR3 loop reads CASSLEAARPGNTIYF. This sequence joins TRBV5-1 and TRBJ1-3. CDR3 length: 16 amino acids. CDR1 is SGHRS and CDR2 is YFSETQ in the germline V gene.

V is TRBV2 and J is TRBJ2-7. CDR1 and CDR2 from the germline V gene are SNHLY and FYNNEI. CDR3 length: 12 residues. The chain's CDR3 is CASRDGTYEQYF.

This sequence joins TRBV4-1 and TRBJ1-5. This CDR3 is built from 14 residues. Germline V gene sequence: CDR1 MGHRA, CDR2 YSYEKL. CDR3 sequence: CASSQGGGGQPQHF.

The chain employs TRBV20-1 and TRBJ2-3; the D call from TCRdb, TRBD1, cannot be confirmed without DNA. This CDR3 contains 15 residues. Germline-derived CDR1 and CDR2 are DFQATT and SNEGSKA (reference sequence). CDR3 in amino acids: CSARDPRDPTDTQYF.

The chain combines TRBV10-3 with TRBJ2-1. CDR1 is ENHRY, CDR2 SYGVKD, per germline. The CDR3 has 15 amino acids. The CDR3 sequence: CAISESWESYNEQFF.

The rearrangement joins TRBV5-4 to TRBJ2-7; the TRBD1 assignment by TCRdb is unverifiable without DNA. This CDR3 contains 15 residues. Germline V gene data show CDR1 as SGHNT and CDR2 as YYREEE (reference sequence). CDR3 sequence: CASSSAPTGVDEQYF. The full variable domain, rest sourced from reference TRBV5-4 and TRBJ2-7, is ETGVTQSPTHLIKTRGQQVTLRCSSQSGHNTVSWYQQALGQGPQFIFQYYREEENGRGNFPPRFSGLQFPNYSSELNVNALELDDSALYLCASSSAPTGVDEQYFGPGTRLTVT.

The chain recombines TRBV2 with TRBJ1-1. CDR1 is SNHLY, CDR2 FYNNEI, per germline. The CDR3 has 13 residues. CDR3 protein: CASSAEWNTEAFF.

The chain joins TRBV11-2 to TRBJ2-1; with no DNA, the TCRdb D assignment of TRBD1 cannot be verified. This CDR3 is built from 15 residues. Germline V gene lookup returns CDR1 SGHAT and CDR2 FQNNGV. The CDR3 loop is CASSSPGQPYNEQFF. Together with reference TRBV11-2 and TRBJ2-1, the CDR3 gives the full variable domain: EAGVAQSPRYKIIEKRQSVAFWCNPISGHATLYWYQQILGQGPKLLIQFQNNGVVDDSQLPKDRFSAERLKGVDSTLKIQPAKLEDSAVYLCASSSPGQPYNEQFFGPGTRLTVL.

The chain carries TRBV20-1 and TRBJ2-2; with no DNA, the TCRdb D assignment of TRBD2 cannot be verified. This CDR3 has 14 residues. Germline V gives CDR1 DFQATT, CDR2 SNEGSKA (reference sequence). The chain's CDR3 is CSALTSGGTGELFF.